Many counts were recorded for the clone carrying this T cell receptor beta chain. Aged 18 to 65, the patients had hyperthyroidism that was newly diagnosed and had lasted under 2 months. The source of the PBMCs was over 8.5 ml of fresh peripheral blood. This record belongs to a study of T cells in Graves' hyperthyroidism and ophthalmopathy. Study context: Peripheral blood was obtained at initial diagnosis, preceding any treatment.

Germline lookup yields CDR1 SQVTM and CDR2 ANQGSEA. This CDR3 has 13 residues. Trimming cost V 8 bases and J 4 bases; bases outside gene matches: 7. The TCR beta CDR3 regions underwent amplification using RNA transcripts as the source. TCR CDR3 regions were first amplified by RT-PCR with HTBI primers. TCRdb itself ran the multiplex PCR reads through MiXCR, one entry per CDR3 protein. The sample records 650,000 to 700,000 distinct CDR3 sequences, roughly 17% being singletons. The chain has TRBV29-1 and TRBJ2-5; 10 bases are shared with TRBD1. Sequences were obtained from blood. The sequence derives from a man aged 45-65 years with Graves' hyperthyroidism. CDR3 nucleotide sequence: TGCAGCTTCTCGGGACAGGGGACAGAGACCCAGTACTTC. Its translation is CSFSGQGTETQYF. Full variable domain (rest looked up from reference TRBV29-1 and TRBJ2-5): SAVISQKPSRDICQRGTSLTIQCQVDSQVTMMFWYRQQPGQSLTLIATANQGSEATYESGFVIDKFPISRPNLTFSTLTVSNMSPEDSSIYLCSFSGQGTETQYFGPGTRLLVL.